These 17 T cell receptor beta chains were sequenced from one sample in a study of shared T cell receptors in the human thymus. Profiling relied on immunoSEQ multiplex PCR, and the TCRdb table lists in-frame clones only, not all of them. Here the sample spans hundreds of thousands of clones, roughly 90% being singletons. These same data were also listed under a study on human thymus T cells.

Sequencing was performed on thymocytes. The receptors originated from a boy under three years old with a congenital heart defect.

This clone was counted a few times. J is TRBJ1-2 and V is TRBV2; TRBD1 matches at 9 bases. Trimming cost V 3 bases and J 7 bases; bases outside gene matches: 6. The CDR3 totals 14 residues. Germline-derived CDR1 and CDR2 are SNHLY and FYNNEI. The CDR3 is CASSELGQGCGYTF. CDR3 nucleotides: TGTGCCAGCAGTGAGTTGGGACAGGGTTGTGGCTACACCTTC.

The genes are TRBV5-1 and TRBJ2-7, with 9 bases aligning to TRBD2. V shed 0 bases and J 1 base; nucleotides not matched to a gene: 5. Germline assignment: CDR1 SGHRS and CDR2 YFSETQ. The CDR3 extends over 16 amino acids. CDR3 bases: TGCGCCAGCAGCTTGGAGGCTAGCGGGAAGTCCTACGAGCAGTACTTC. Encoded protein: CASSLEASGKSYEQYF.

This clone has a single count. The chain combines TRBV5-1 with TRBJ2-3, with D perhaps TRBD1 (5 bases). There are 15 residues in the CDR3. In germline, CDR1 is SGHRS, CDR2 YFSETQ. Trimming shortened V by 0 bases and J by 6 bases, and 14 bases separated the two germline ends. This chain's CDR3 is CASSLVKRGADTQYF. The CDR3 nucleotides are TGCGCCAGCAGCTTGGTTAAAAGGGGCGCGGATACGCAGTATTTT.

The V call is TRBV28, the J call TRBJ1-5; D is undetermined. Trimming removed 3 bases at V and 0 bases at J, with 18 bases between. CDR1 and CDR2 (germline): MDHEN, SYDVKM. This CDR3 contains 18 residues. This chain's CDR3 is CASSLWTAGFNSNQPQHF. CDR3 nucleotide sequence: TGTGCCAGCAGTTTGTGGACGGCGGGTTTTAATAGCAATCAGCCCCAGCATTTT.

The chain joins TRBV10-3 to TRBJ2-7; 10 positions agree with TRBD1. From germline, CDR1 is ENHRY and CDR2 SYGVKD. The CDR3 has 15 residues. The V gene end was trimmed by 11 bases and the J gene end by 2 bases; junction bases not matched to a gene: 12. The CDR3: CASSARDRGPYEQYF. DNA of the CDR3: TGTGCCTCGAGCGCCCGGGACAGGGGCCCCTACGAGCAGTACTTC.

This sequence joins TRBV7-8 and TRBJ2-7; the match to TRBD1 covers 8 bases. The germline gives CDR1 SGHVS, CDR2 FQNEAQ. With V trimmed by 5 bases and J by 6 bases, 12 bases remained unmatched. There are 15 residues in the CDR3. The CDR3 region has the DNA TGTGCCAGCAGCCCGCCCCGGGACAGGCACGTCGAGCAGTACTTC. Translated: CASSPPRDRHVEQYF.

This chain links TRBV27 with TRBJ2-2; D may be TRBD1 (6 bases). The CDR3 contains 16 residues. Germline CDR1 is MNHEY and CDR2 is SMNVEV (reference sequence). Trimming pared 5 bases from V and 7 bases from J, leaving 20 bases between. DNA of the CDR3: TGTGCCAGCAGTCAAGACAGGTTACTAACGGTCGGGGAGCTGTTTTTT. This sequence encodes CASSQDRLLTVGELFF.

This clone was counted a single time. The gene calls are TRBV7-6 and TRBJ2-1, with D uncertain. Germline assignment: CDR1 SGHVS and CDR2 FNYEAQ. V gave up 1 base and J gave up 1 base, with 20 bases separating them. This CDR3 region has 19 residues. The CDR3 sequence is CASSLEGSSYMESYNEQFF. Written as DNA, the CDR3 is TGTGCCAGCAGCTTAGAAGGCAGTTCGTATATGGAGTCCTACAATGAGCAGTTCTTC.

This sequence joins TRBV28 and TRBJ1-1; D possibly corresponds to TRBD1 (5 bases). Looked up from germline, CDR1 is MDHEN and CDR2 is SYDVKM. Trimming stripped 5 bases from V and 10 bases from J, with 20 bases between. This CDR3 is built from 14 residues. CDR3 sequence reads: CASSRNKWPRGAFF. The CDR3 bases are TGTGCCAGCAGTAGAAACAAGTGGCCAAGGGGAGCTTTCTTT.

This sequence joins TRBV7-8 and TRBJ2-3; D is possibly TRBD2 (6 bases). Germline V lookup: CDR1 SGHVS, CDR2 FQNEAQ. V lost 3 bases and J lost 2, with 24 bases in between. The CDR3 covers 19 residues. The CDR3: CASSFSLGRPLSPTDTQYF. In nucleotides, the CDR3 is TGTGCCAGCAGCTTTTCTTTAGGGAGGCCGCTCTCCCCCACAGATACGCAGTATTTT.

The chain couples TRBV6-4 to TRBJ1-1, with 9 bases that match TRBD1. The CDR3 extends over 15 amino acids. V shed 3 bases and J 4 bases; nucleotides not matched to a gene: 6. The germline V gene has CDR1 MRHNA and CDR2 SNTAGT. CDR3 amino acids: CASSEGQGMGTEAFF. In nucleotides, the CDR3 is TGTGCCAGCAGTGAAGGACAGGGGATGGGCACTGAAGCTTTCTTT.

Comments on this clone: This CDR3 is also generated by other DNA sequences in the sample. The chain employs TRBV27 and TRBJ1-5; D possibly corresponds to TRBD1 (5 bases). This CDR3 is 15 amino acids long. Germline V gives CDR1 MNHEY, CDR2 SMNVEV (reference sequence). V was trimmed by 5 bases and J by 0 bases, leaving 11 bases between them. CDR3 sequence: CASSPGQVSNQPQHF. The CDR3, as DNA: TGTGCCAGCAGTCCCGGACAAGTTAGCAATCAGCCCCAGCATTTT.

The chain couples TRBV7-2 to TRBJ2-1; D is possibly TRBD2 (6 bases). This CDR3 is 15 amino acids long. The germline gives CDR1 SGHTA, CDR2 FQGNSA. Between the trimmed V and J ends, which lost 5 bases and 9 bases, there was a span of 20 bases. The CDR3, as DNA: TGTGCCAGCAGCCCTGGGACTCCCCATCAGATTGAGCAGTTCTTC. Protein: CASSPGTPHQIEQFF.

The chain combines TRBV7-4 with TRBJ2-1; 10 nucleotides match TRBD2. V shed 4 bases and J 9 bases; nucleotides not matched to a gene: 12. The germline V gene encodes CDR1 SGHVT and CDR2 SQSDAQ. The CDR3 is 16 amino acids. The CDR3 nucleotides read TGTGCCAGCAGCTCCCCGGTTGCTAGCGGGAGTGGTGAGCAGTTCTTC. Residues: CASSSPVASGSGEQFF.

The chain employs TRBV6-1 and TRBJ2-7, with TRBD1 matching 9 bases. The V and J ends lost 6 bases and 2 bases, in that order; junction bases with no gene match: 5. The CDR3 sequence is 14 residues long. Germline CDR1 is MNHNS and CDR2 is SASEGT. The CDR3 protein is CASRDRQGAYEQYF. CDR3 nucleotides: TGTGCCAGCAGAGACCGACAGGGGGCCTACGAGCAGTACTTC.

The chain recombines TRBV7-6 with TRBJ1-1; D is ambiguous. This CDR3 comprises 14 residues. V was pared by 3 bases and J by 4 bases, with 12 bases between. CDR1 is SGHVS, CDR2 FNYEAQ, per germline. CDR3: CASSFSEVPTEAFF. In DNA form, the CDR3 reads TGTGCCAGCAGCTTCTCAGAGGTGCCCACTGAAGCTTTCTTT.

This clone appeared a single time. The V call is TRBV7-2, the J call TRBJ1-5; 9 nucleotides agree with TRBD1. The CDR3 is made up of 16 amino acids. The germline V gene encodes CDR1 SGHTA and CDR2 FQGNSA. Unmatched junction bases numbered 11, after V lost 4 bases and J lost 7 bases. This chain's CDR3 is CASSSLPRDREQPQHF. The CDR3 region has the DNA TGTGCCAGCAGCTCTCTTCCCAGGGACAGGGAACAGCCCCAGCATTTT.